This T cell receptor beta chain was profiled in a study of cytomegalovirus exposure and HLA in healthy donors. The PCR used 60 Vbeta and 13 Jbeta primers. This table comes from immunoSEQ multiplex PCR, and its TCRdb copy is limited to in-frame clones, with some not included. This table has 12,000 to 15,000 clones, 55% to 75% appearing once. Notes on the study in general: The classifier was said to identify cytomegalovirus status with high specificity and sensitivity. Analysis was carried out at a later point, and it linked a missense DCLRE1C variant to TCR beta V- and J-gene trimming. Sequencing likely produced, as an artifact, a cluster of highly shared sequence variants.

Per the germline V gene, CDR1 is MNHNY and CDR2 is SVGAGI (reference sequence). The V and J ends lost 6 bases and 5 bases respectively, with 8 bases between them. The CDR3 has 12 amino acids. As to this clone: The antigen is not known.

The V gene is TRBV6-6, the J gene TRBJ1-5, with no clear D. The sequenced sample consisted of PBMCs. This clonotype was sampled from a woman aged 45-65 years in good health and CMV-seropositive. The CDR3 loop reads CASRRSDQPQHF. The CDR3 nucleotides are TGTGCCAGCAGGCGGTCCGATCAGCCCCAGCATTTT.